These 16 T cell receptor beta chains were sequenced from one sample in a study of brain T cells in children with intractable seizures. Noted time point: blood from clinic visit 5 months post-surgery; TSC patient then seizure free. The data were produced by immunoSEQ multiplex PCR, yet TCRdb's version contains in-frame clones alone and is incomplete. The sample has 300,000 to 400,000 clones, over 85% seen once. The sequences come from peripheral blood, collected 4 to 6 months after surgery. Receptors originate from a boy in the first two years of life with tuberous sclerosis and intractable seizures.

The V call is TRBV7-5, the J call TRBJ1-5; TRBD1 reflects the table's D call only, with no check against the DNA. TRBV7-5 has pseudogene status. The CDR3 is 19 amino acids. The CDR3 region is CARSPTGTGKPYSNQPQHF. In DNA, the CDR3 is TGTGCCAGAAGTCCAACCGGGACAGGGAAACCCTATAGCAATCAGCCCCAGCATTTT.

The J gene is TRBJ2-7, the V gene TRBV11-2, with 9 bases lining up with TRBD2. The germline V gene encodes CDR1 SGHAT and CDR2 FQNNGV. CDR3 size: 17 residues. With V trimmed by 5 bases and J by 2 bases, 13 bases remained unmatched. DNA of the CDR3: TGTGCCAGCAGCCCACTATCGGGGGCTAGCGGGGCCTACGAGCAGTACTTC. Translating it yields CASSPLSGASGAYEQYF.

The chain recombines TRBV5-4 with TRBJ2-7; 8 nucleotides align to TRBD1. J was trimmed by 3 bases and V by 3 bases; bases with no gene match: 8. CDR1 and CDR2 from the germline V gene are SGHNT and YYREEE (reference sequence). The CDR3 extends over 15 amino acids. CDR3 loop: CASSSHLQGVYEQYF. Here the CDR3 DNA reads TGTGCCAGCAGCTCTCACCTACAGGGGGTCTACGAGCAGTACTTC.

The CDR3 loop is CASSHSRYPDGYTF. The CDR3 bases are TGTGCCAGCAGCCACTCAAGGTACCCGGATGGCTACACCTTC. The rearrangement joins TRBV3-1 (or the pseudogene TRBV3-2) to TRBJ1-2; D is unresolved. The CDR3 contains 14 residues. The V gene lost 3 bases and the J gene lost 6 bases, with 14 bases spanning the gap. CDR1 LGHDT and CDR2 YNNKEL come from the germline V gene (reference sequence).

The chain couples TRBV16 to TRBJ2-7, with D possibly TRBD2 on 6 matching bases. The CDR3 is made up of 14 amino acids. The V end lost 4 bases, the J end lost 3 bases, and 13 bases lay between the germline ends. Germline-derived CDR1 and CDR2 are KGHSY and FQNENV. CDR3 residues: CASSPSIGGYEQYF. The CDR3 DNA sequence: TGTGCCAGCAGCCCGTCAATCGGGGGCTACGAGCAGTACTTC.

The rearrangement links TRBV30 to TRBJ1-2; 7 bases are a match to TRBD1. V was pared by 7 bases and J by 3 bases, with 5 bases of the junction left unmatched. The germline CDR1 and CDR2 sequences are GTSNPN and SVGIG (reference sequence). This CDR3 contains 12 residues. CDR3 sequence (DNA): TGTGCCTTACGACAGGGAGACTATGGCTACACCTTC. Translated: CALRQGDYGYTF.

The V and J genes are TRBV5-1 and TRBJ2-1; D perhaps matches TRBD2 (5 bases). Germline V lookup: CDR1 SGHRS, CDR2 YFSETQ. Trimming shortened V by 0 bases and J by 7 bases, and 8 bases separated the two germline ends. There are 13 residues in the CDR3. This CDR3 is CASSLVSENEQFF. The CDR3 nucleotides are TGCGCCAGCAGCTTGGTTAGCGAGAATGAGCAGTTCTTC.

The chain carries TRBV3-1 (or the pseudogene TRBV3-2) and TRBJ2-5; 7 nucleotides align to TRBD1. Germline CDR1 reads LGHDT; CDR2 reads YNNKEL (reference sequence). The CDR3 has 14 amino acids. J gave up 4 bases and V 1 base, and 3 bases lay outside the gene matches. The CDR3 loop reads CASSQGYRGETQYF. CDR3 nucleotides: TGTGCCAGCAGCCAAGGGTACAGGGGAGAGACCCAGTACTTC.

This chain links TRBV18 with TRBJ2-3, with TRBD2 identical over 9 bases. Trimming at V came to 6 bases and at J to 5 bases, leaving 12 bases not matched to a gene. Germline V lookup: CDR1 KGHSH, CDR2 LQKENI. The CDR3 runs 16 residues. The CDR3 spells CASSRDGGGAQDTQYF. CDR3 DNA sequence: TGTGCCAGCTCCCGGGACGGCGGGGGGGCCCAAGATACGCAGTATTTT.

The V and J genes are TRBV6-5 and TRBJ1-5; no clear D gene. Trimming pared 6 bases from V and 5 bases from J, leaving 11 bases between. Germline lookup yields CDR1 MNHEY and CDR2 SVGAGI. This CDR3 has 13 amino acids. CDR3 bases: TGTGCCAGCAGGTTTGGGCCCCATCAGCCCCAGCATTTT. Protein product: CASRFGPHQPQHF.

This chain links TRBV14 with TRBJ2-5; D is unresolved. The CDR3 consists of 13 residues. The germline V gene has CDR1 SGHDN and CDR2 FVKESK. V lost 4 bases, J lost 7 bases, and 13 bases lay in between. CDR3 in amino acids: CASSLGRLGTQYF. Here the CDR3 DNA reads TGTGCCAGCAGCCTAGGTAGGCTGGGGACCCAGTACTTC. The whole variable domain, filled in from reference TRBV14 and TRBJ2-5, reads EAGVTQFPSHSVIEKGQTVTLRCDPISGHDNLYWYRRVMGKEIKFLLHFVKESKQDESGMPNNRFLAERTGGTYSTLKVQPAELEDSGVYFCASSLGRLGTQYFGPGTRLLVL.

The CDR3 loop reads CASSLAGNRVLETQYF. CDR3 nucleotides: TGTGCCAGCAGCTTGGCCGGGAACAGGGTTTTGGAGACCCAGTACTTC. The rearrangement uses TRBV5-5 and TRBJ2-5, with a tentative D call TRBD1 (6 bases). This CDR3 contains 16 residues. Germline CDR1 is SGHKS and CDR2 is YYEKEE (reference sequence). With 0 bases removed from V and 5 bases from J, the gap between germline ends came to 17 bases.

The rearrangement links TRBV11-3 to TRBJ2-2; the D gene is possibly TRBD1 (5 bases). The germline gives CDR1 SGHNT, CDR2 YENEEA. Trimming removed 5 bases at V and 4 bases at J, with 11 bases between. The CDR3 consists of 14 residues. CDR3: CASSADSLTGELFF. CDR3 sequence (DNA): TGTGCCAGCAGCGCCGACAGTCTCACCGGGGAGCTGTTTTTT.

The chain couples TRBV9 to TRBJ2-1, with 8 bases that match TRBD2. CDR3 length: 16 residues. The V gene's germline CDR1 is SGDLS and CDR2 YYNGEE. V lost 0 bases to trimming and J lost 8 bases; unmatched junction nucleotides: 10. The CDR3 DNA reads TGTGCCAGCAGCGTAGTGGGCGGGAGGTCTCTGCATGAGCAGTTCTTC. Amino acid sequence: CASSVVGGRSLHEQFF.

The V gene is TRBV6-6, the J gene TRBJ1-5; D is unclear. V lost 0 bases, J lost 0 bases, and 9 bases lay in between. Germline CDR1 is MNHNY and CDR2 is SVGAGI (reference sequence). The CDR3 runs 16 residues. The CDR3 nucleotides read TGTGCCAGCAGTTACTCGTCAGGTAATAGCAATCAGCCCCAGCATTTT. Protein: CASSYSSGNSNQPQHF.

The V and J genes are TRBV7-9 and TRBJ2-7; 7 nucleotides match TRBD2. Germline CDR1 is SEHNR and CDR2 is FQNEAQ (reference sequence). The CDR3 covers 13 residues. V shed 1 base, J shed 7 bases, and the junction held 4 bases outside the gene matches. The CDR3 DNA reads as TGTGCCAGCAGCTTAGAGAGTAGCGGGGAGCAGTACTTC. Amino acid sequence: CASSLESSGEQYF.